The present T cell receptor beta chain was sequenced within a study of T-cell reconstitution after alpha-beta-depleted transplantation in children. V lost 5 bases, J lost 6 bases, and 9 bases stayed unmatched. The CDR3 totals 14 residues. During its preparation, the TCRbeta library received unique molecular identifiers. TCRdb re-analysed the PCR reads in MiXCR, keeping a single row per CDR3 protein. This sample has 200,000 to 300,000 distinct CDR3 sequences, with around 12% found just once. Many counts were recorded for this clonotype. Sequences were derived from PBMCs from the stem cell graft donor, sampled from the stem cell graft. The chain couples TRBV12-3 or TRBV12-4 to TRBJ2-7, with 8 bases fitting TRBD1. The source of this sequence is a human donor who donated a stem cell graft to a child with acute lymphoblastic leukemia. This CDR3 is CASSVGTGPFEQYF. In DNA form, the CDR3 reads TGTGCCAGCAGTGTTGGGACAGGACCTTTCGAGCAGTACTTC.